This TCR beta chain originates from a study of a mutant IDH1 vaccine in newly diagnosed glioma. Study as a whole: In weeks 1, 3, 5, 7, 11, 15, 19 and 23, patients were vaccinated. In some groups vaccination began 4-6 weeks post-radiotherapy; others received it with temozolomide. Prior therapy was radiotherapy, temozolomide, or both; most received both.

Points on this clone: The antigen is unknown.

The time point denotes: week 23, last vaccination. In every dose of vaccine, 300 ug of mutant IDH1 20-mer peptide was given alongside topical imiquimod. New astrocytomas of WHO grade 3 or 4 that were IDH1-mutant and ATRX-lost were found in the donors. Germline V lookup: CDR1 LGHNA, CDR2 YNFKEQ. The CDR3 contains 14 residues. Between the trimmed V and J ends, which lost 1 base and 2 bases, there was a span of 9 bases. TCRdb keeps only in-frame clones here, not all; method: immunoSEQ multiplex PCR. The table records under 70,000 clones, approximately 80% of them present only once. This material consisted of PBMCs, taken from a glioma patient whose treatment included an IDH1 peptide vaccine. J is TRBJ2-7 and V is TRBV4-2, with D possibly TRBD1 on 5 matching bases. This clonotype was sampled from a man between 18 and 29 years old with glioma. DNA of the CDR3: TGTGCCAGCAGCCAAGGGGCAGGGCCCTACGAGCAGTACTTC. It is translated as CASSQGAGPYEQYF.